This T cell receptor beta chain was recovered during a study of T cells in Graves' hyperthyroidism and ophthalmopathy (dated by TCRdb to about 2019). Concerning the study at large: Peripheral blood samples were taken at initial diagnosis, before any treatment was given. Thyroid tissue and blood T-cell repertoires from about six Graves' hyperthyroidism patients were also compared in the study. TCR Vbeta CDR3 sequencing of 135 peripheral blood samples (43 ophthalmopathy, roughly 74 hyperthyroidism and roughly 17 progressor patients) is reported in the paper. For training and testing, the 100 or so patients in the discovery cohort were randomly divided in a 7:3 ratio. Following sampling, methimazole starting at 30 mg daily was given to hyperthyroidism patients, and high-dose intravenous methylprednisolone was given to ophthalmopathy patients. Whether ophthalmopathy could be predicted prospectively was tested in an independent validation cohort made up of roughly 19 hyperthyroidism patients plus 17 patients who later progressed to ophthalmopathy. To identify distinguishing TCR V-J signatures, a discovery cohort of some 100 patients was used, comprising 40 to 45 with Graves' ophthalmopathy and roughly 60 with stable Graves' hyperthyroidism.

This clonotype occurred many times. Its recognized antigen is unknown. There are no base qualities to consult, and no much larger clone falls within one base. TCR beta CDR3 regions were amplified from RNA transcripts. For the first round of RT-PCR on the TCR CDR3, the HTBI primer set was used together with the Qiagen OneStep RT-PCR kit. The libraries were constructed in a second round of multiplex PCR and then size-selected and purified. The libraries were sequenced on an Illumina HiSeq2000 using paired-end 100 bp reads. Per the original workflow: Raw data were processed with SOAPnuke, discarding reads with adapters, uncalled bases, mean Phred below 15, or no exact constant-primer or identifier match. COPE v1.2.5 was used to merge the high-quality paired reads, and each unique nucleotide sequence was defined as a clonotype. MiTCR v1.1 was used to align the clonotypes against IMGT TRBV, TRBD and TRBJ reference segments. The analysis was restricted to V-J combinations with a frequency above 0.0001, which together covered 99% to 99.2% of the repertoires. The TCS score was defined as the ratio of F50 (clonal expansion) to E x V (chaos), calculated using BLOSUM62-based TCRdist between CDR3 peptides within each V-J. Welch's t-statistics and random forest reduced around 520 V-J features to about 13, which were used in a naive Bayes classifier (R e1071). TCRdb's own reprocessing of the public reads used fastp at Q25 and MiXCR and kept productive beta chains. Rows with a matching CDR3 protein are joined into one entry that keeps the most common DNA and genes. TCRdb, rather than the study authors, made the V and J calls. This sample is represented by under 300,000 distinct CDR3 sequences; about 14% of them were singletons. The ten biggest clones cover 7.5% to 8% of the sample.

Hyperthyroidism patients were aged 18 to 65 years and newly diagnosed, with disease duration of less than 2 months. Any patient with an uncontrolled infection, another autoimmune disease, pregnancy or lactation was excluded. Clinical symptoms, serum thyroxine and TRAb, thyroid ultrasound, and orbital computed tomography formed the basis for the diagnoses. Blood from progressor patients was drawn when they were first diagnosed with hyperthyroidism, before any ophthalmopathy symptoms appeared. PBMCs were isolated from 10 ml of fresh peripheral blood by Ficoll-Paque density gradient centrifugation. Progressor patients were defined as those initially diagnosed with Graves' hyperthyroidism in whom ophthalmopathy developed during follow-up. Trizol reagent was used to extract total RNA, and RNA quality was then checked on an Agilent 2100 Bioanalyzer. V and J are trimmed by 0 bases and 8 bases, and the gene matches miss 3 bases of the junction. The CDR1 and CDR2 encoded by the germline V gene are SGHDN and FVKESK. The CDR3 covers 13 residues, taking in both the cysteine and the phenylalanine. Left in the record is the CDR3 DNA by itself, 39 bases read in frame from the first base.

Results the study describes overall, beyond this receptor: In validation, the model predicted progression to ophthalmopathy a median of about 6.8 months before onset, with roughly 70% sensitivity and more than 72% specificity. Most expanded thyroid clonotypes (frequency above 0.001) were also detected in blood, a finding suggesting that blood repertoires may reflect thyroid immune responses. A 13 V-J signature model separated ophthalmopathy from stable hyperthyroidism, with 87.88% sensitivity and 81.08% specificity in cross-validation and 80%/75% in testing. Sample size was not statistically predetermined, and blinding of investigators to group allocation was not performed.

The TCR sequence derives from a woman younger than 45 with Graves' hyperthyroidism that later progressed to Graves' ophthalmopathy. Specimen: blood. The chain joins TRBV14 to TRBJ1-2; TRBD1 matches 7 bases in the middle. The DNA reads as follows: TGTGCCAGCAGCCAAGATCGAGGGGGCGGCTACACCTTC. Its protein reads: CASSQDRGGGYTF.